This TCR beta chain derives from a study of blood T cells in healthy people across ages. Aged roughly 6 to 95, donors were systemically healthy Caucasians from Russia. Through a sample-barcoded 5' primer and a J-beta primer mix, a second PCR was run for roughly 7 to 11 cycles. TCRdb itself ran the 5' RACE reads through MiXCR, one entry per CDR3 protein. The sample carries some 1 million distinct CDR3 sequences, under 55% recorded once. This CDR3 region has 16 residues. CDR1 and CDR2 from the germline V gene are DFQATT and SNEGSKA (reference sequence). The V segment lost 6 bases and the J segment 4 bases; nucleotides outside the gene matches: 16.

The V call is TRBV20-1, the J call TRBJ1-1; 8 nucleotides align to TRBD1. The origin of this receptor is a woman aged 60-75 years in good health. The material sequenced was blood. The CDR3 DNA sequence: TGCAGTGCCCAAGGAGGGCCGGACAGGGTCGTCACTGAAGCTTTCTTT. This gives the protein CSAQGGPDRVVTEAFF.